This entry lists 10 T cell receptor beta chains sequenced from one sample in a study of blood T cells in healthy people across ages. Combining a sample-barcoded 5' primer with a J-beta primer mix, a second PCR ran for roughly 6 to 12 cycles. From the 5' RACE reads, TCRdb called clonotypes with MiXCR, one entry per CDR3 protein. The data show more than 1.4 million distinct CDR3 sequences, about 40% seen once. The sample consisted of blood. The source is a woman aged 18-29 years in good health.

This clonotype was counted only a few times. This rearrangement joins TRBV12-3 or TRBV12-4 to TRBJ2-3, with D perhaps matching TRBD1 (5 bases). This CDR3 comprises 13 residues. V lost 6 bases to trimming and J lost 6 bases, with 13 bases between them. CDR3 loop: CASRRLGPDTQYF. The CDR3 coding sequence is TGTGCCAGCAGACGTTTGGGGCCGGATACGCAGTATTTT.

The chain couples TRBV6-5 to TRBJ1-2; D possibly corresponds to TRBD1 (5 bases). Germline V CDR1 and CDR2: MNHEY, SVGAGI. The CDR3 length is 14 residues. With 3 bases removed from V and 6 bases from J, the gap between germline ends came to 14 bases. CDR3 amino acids: CASSYGGEVDGYTF. The CDR3 DNA is TGTGCCAGCAGTTATGGGGGGGAAGTAGATGGCTACACCTTC.

The chain joins TRBV20-1 to TRBJ2-5, with D unclear. TRBJ2-7 explains the end of the DNA better; the J call may be wrong. CDR3 length: 11 amino acids. Germline CDR1 reads DFQATT; CDR2 reads SNEGSKA (reference sequence). The CDR3 here is CSATTNYEQYF. DNA of the CDR3: TGCAGTGCCACTACTAACTACGAGCAGTACTTC.

The chain employs TRBV7-2 and TRBJ2-5, with unresolved D. CDR1 SGHTA and CDR2 FQGNSA come from the germline V gene. Trimming cost V 3 bases and J 4 bases, with 18 bases left between them. CDR3 length equals 16 residues. The CDR3 bases are TGTGCCAGCAGCTTGAGTAAAAAACTCGGGCGAGAGACCCAGTACTTC. Encoded protein: CASSLSKKLGRETQYF.

CDR3 sequence: CASSRPGGQGGTF. Written as DNA, the CDR3 is TGTGCCAGCAGTCGTCCCGGCGGACAGGGGGGCACCTTC. The V gene is TRBV2, the J gene TRBJ1-2, with TRBD1 matching over 10 bases. This CDR3 has 13 amino acids. V shed 5 bases, J shed 13 bases, and the junction held 10 bases outside the gene matches. Germline CDR1 reads SNHLY; CDR2 reads FYNNEI.

There are many counts of this clonotype. The chain combines TRBV10-3 with TRBJ2-1, with D unresolved. With 0 bases removed from V and 7 bases from J, the gap between germline ends came to 1 base. The CDR3 has 11 residues. Per germline, CDR1 ENHRY and CDR2 SYGVKD. CDR3 sequence (DNA): TGTGCCATCAGTGAGTCAAATGAGCAGTTCTTC. The encoded protein is CAISESNEQFF.

In this sample, this clonotype turned up a few times. The genes are TRBV5-1 and TRBJ1-4; TRBD1 matches at 7 bases. The V segment lost 0 bases and the J segment 10 bases; nucleotides outside the gene matches: 6. The CDR3 extends over 14 amino acids. Looked up from germline, CDR1 is SGHRS and CDR2 is YFSETQ. The CDR3 reads CASSLDRGGGKLFF. The CDR3 nucleotides are TGCGCCAGCAGCTTGGACAGGGGAGGTGGAAAACTGTTTTTT. The whole variable domain, filled in from reference TRBV5-1 and TRBJ1-4, reads KAGVTQTPRYLIKTRGQQVTLSCSPISGHRSVSWYQQTPGQGLQFLFEYFSETQRNKGNFPGRFSGRQFSNSRSEMNVSTLELGDSALYLCASSLDRGGGKLFFGSGTQLSVL.

This clonotype was counted many times. The chain has TRBV7-2 and TRBJ2-4, with D uncertain. CDR1 SGHTA and CDR2 FQGNSA come from the germline V gene. Trimming took 1 base from V and 3 from J, leaving 10 bases between them. The length of the CDR3 is 15 residues. In nucleotides, the CDR3 is TGTGCCAGCAGCTTAGAGTACCTGGGCAAAAACATTCAGTACTTC. As protein: CASSLEYLGKNIQYF. Drawing the rest from reference TRBV7-2 and TRBJ2-4, the complete variable domain is GAGVSQSPSNKVTEKGKDVELRCDPISGHTALYWYRQSLGQGLEFLIYFQGNSAPDKSGLPSDRFSAERTGGSVSTLTIQRTQQEDSAVYLCASSLEYLGKNIQYFGAGTRLSVL.

This clonotype was picked up a small number of times. This chain uses TRBV6-1 with TRBJ2-1; no clear D gene. CDR1 MNHNS and CDR2 SASEGT come from the germline V gene. V lost 3 bases, J lost 3 bases, and 6 bases lay in between. The CDR3 contains 13 residues. CDR3 DNA sequence: TGTGCCAGCAGTGAGGCTTACTACAATGAGCAGTTCTTC. This codes for CASSEAYYNEQFF.

This rearrangement joins TRBV4-1 to TRBJ2-5, with 8 bases that match TRBD2. The CDR3 runs to 16 residues. Germline CDR1 reads MGHRA; CDR2 reads YSYEKL. V dropped 5 bases and J dropped 1; count of bases not matched to a gene: 9. CDR3 amino acids: CASSYGGSGIQETQYF. The CDR3 nucleotides read TGCGCCAGCAGCTATGGGGGTAGCGGGATCCAAGAGACCCAGTACTTC.